Included here is one T cell receptor beta chain sequence, with context. The same CDR3 is also encoded by other DNA sequences in this sample. The data were obtained in a study of blood T cell repertoires in COVID-19. At the level of the study: Sites across the United States, Italy and Spain contributed samples from acute and convalescent COVID-19. The cDNA or gDNA used as material had been derived from T cells, B-cell-depleted T cells, or PBMCs.

Under the authors' procedure: The assay estimated nucleated cells by amplifying reference gene primers. Libraries were prepared by immunoSEQ multiplex PCR; TCRdb keeps only in-frame clonotypes and omits some of them. The V and J calls and clone size were taken over from that table, and D and trimming were inferred from the DNA. Of approximately 270,000 clones listed, 80% to 90% were seen once; the top ten hold more than 9.5%. Per the germline V gene, CDR1 is SGHRS and CDR2 is YFSETQ. The V end was cut by 0 bases, the J end by 4 bases, with 7 bases between. The CDR3 is 13 amino acids. Sequencing used peripheral blood. The sequence came from a woman in her 70s with acute or convalescent COVID-19. This chain uses TRBV5-1 with TRBJ1-1; D unclear. CDR3: CASSLDGGTEAFF. The CDR3 DNA reads TGCGCCAGCAGCTTGGACGGAGGCACTGAAGCTTTCTTT.